Sequencing of this T cell receptor (beta chain) was carried out in a study of OX40 agonist ivuxolimab in advanced cancers. Looking at the study overall: Every patient in dose escalation had hepatocellular carcinoma, melanoma, renal cell or head and neck cancer.

V trimming: 4 bases; J trimming: 5 bases; junction bases outside the gene matches: 5. Germline assignment: CDR1 MGHRA and CDR2 YSYEKL. The CDR3 consists of 15 residues. Autoimmune disease history or systemic immunosuppression led to patient exclusion. To note about this clone: The antigen is undetermined.

The table came from immunoSEQ multiplex PCR; TCRdb's copy has only in-frame clones and leaves some out. The profile shows 22,000 or so clones, 86% of them singletons. Study conclusions and caveats: Expanded clones were, on average, more numerous in CD8+ T cells than in CD4+. Some of the nonresponding patients also showed low levels of normalized T-cell clonal expansion.

The rearrangement links TRBV4-1 to TRBJ2-3; 11 nucleotides align to TRBD1. The TCR sequence derives from an adult with an advanced solid tumor such as melanoma, head and neck, liver or kidney cancer. Source: CD4+ or CD8+ T cells sorted from blood, taken in a trial of the OX40 agonist ivuxolimab. CDR3 DNA sequence: TGCGCCAGCAGCCCAGGGACAGGGGGTCTAGATACGCAGTATTTT. Translated, it gives CASSPGTGGLDTQYF.